The 18 T cell receptor beta chains presented below share a single source sample, sequenced in a study of blood T cell repertoires in COVID-19 (dated by TCRdb to 2018 to 2021). Library prep was done by the immunoSEQ multiplex PCR assay. TCRdb limited this immuneACCESS table to in-frame rearrangements with V and J called. A share of clones is missing; checked studies link under half to unresolved V genes, and the rest is unexplained. Within this sample are roughly 360,000 clones, with around nine tenths of them counted one time only. Of the sample, 0.95% to 1% is held by the ten largest clones. The specimen sequenced was PBMCs or T cells enriched from blood (not recorded which). Every receptor here comes from a woman aged 30 to 39 with acute COVID-19.

V usage is TRBV9 and J usage is TRBJ1-1; perhaps TRBD1 as D (5 bases). Germline loops: CDR1 SGDLS, CDR2 YYNGEE. The CDR3 has 15 amino acids. V was trimmed by 0 bases and J by 5 bases, leaving 14 bases between them. The CDR3 DNA reads as TGTGCCAGCAGCGTAGCTTCAGGGCTAATGACTGAAGCTTTCTTT. Protein sequence: CASSVASGLMTEAFF.

This clone was recorded only once. This chain uses TRBV9 with TRBJ1-5; unclear D gene. Trimming shortened V by 0 bases and J by 7 bases, and 14 bases separated the two germline ends. The germline V gene has CDR1 SGDLS and CDR2 YYNGEE. The CDR3 has 15 residues. CDR3 protein: CASSVGGGAGQPQHF. CDR3 sequence (DNA): TGTGCCAGCAGCGTAGGCGGCGGAGCCGGACAGCCCCAGCATTTT.

The rearrangement links TRBV3-1 (or the pseudogene TRBV3-2) to TRBJ1-2; TRBD1 might be the D (5 bases). Germline CDR1 and CDR2: LGHDT and YNNKEL (reference sequence). The CDR3 length is 12 residues. The V and J ends lost 3 bases and 7 bases respectively, with 9 bases between them. The CDR3 bases are TGTGCCAGCAGCCATGGGACTTCTGGCTACACCTTC. Translated, it gives CASSHGTSGYTF.

Here the CDR3 DNA reads TGTGCCACCAGCAGAGATCCAGGCGCGGGTGGCTACACCTTC. Amino acid sequence: CATSRDPGAGGYTF. The chain carries TRBV15 and TRBJ1-2; D gene unclear. V was cut by 0 bases and J by 7 bases, with 12 bases left in between. Per the germline V gene, CDR1 is LNHNV and CDR2 is YYDKDF (reference sequence). This CDR3 contains 14 residues.

The chain carries TRBV5-6 and TRBJ1-1, with D perhaps matching TRBD1 (6 bases). The CDR3 covers 13 residues. V lost 4 bases and J lost 6, with 13 bases in between. The germline CDR1 and CDR2 sequences are SGHDT and YYEEEE. CDR3 region: CASSATGSAEAFF. The CDR3 bases are TGTGCCAGCAGCGCGACAGGAAGCGCTGAAGCTTTCTTT. The whole variable domain, remainder taken from reference TRBV5-6 and TRBJ1-1, is DAGVTQSPTHLIKTRGQQVTLRCSPKSGHDTVSWYQQALGQGPQFIFQYYEEEERQRGNFPDRFSGHQFPNYSSELNVNALLLGDSALYLCASSATGSAEAFFGQGTRLTVV.

This rearrangement joins TRBV7-2 to TRBJ2-7; 9 bases fit TRBD1. The CDR3 has 14 residues. Germline V CDR1 and CDR2: SGHTA, FQGNSA. Trimming cost V 4 bases and J 2 bases; bases outside gene matches: 3. CDR3 residues: CASSSGTGTYEQYF. CDR3 nucleotide sequence: TGTGCCAGCAGCTCCGGGACAGGGACCTACGAGCAGTACTTC.

The gene calls are TRBV18 and TRBJ1-1, with 7 bases aligning to TRBD1. V dropped 3 bases and J dropped 6; count of bases not matched to a gene: 7. CDR1 is KGHSH and CDR2 is LQKENI in the germline V gene. This CDR3 is built from 14 residues. This CDR3 is CASSPATGQAEAFF. CDR3 bases: TGTGCCAGCTCACCCGCGACTGGACAGGCTGAAGCTTTCTTT. Full variable domain (remainder filled in from reference TRBV18 and TRBJ1-1): NAGVMQNPRHLVRRRGQEARLRCSPMKGHSHVYWYRQLPEEGLKFMVYLQKENIIDESGMPKERFSAEFPKEGPSILRIQQVVRGDSAAYFCASSPATGQAEAFFGQGTRLTVV.

The chain couples TRBV7-8 to TRBJ2-5; 9 nucleotides line up with TRBD1. Looked up from germline, CDR1 is SGHVS and CDR2 is FQNEAQ. Trimming cost V 5 bases and J 1 base; bases outside gene matches: 8. This CDR3 region has 16 residues. CDR3 sequence: CASSGGTGTVQETQYF. The CDR3 region has the DNA TGTGCCAGCAGCGGTGGGACAGGGACAGTCCAAGAGACCCAGTACTTC.

The rearrangement uses TRBV3-1 (or the pseudogene TRBV3-2) and TRBJ1-5; D is possibly TRBD1 (5 bases). The germline V gene encodes CDR1 LGHDT and CDR2 YNNKEL (reference sequence). This CDR3 is 15 amino acids long. V was pared by 1 base and J by 1 base, with 8 bases between. CDR3 DNA sequence: TGTGCCAGCAGCCAAGGGGCAGGGAGCAATCAGCCCCAGCATTTT. This encodes CASSQGAGSNQPQHF.

The chain is built from TRBV11-2 and TRBJ1-1; TRBD1 might be the D (6 bases). The CDR3 consists of 17 residues. V lost 0 bases, J lost 1 base, and 15 bases lay in between. Germline CDR1 SGHAT, CDR2 FQNNGV. CDR3 nucleotide sequence: TGTGCCAGCAGCTTAGAGGACAGATCCATTCCGAACACTGAAGCTTTCTTT. Protein sequence: CASSLEDRSIPNTEAFF.

The chain joins TRBV9 to TRBJ1-4; 9 bases line up with TRBD1. The CDR3 contains 16 residues. The germline CDR1 and CDR2 sequences are SGDLS and YYNGEE. After removal of 4 bases from V and 5 bases from J, the junction contained 9 bases not matched to a gene. CDR3 in DNA: TGTGCCAGCAGCCCCACAGGGGGCGCGGGAAATGAAAAACTGTTTTTT. Translating gives CASSPTGGAGNEKLFF.

This clone came up a few times. V usage is TRBV5-5 and J usage is TRBJ1-1; unclear D gene. CDR3 size: 12 residues. CDR1 and CDR2 from the germline V gene are SGHKS and YYEKEE (reference sequence). V lost 0 bases and J 5 bases, leaving 5 bases between the germline ends. In DNA form, the CDR3 reads TGTGCCAGCAGCTTGGTCAGGACTGAAGCTTTCTTT. Translating gives CASSLVRTEAFF.

This clone was detected only once. The chain combines TRBV19 with TRBJ1-4; D is undetermined. Germline CDR1 is LNHDA and CDR2 is SQIVND (reference sequence). V lost 10 bases, J lost 0 bases, and 3 bases lay in between. The CDR3 consists of 11 residues. The CDR3 DNA reads TGTGCCACCGCAACTAATGAAAAACTGTTTTTT. Translated: CATATNEKLFF.

This chain links TRBV2 with TRBJ2-3; TRBD2 aligns across 9 bases. Trimming cost V 6 bases and J 6 bases; bases outside gene matches: 13. The V gene's germline CDR1 is SNHLY and CDR2 FYNNEI. This CDR3 has 16 amino acids. The CDR3 spells CASSGRLAVGGDTQYF. CDR3 nucleotides: TGTGCCAGCAGCGGTAGACTAGCGGTCGGTGGTGATACGCAGTATTTT.

This clone was seen only once. The CDR3 is CASSLFPGQGYEQYF. The CDR3 region has the DNA TGCGCCAGCAGCTTGTTTCCGGGACAGGGCTACGAGCAGTACTTC. This chain uses TRBV5-1 with TRBJ2-7, with 9 bases that match TRBD1. After removal of 1 base from V and 3 bases from J, the junction contained 5 bases not matched to a gene. The CDR3 has 15 residues. Germline lookup yields CDR1 SGHRS and CDR2 YFSETQ.

The chain links TRBV4-1 to TRBJ2-7; no definite D call. Germline lookup yields CDR1 MGHRA and CDR2 YSYEKL. V gave up 1 base and J gave up 3 bases, with 7 bases separating them. This CDR3 has 13 residues. The DNA of the CDR3 is TGCGCCAGCAGCCAAGTACTAAACTACGAGCAGTACTTC. This sequence encodes CASSQVLNYEQYF.

Here the CDR3 DNA reads TGTGCCAGCAGCTTATGGGGACAAGACGGAAACACCATATATTTT. Translation gives CASSLWGQDGNTIYF. The chain links TRBV7-2 to TRBJ1-3, with a possible D match to TRBD1 (6 bases). CDR3 length: 15 residues. CDR1 and CDR2 (germline): SGHTA, FQGNSA. The ends were cut back, 2 bases at V and 4 bases at J, with 12 bases in the middle.

CDR3: CASSLGGVSNQPQHF. CDR3 sequence (DNA): TGCGCCAGCAGCTTGGGTGGAGTAAGCAATCAGCCCCAGCATTTT. This sequence joins TRBV5-1 and TRBJ1-5; D call uncertain. V was pared by 0 bases and J by 1 base, with 8 bases between. CDR3 length equals 15 residues. Germline V CDR1 and CDR2: SGHRS, YFSETQ.